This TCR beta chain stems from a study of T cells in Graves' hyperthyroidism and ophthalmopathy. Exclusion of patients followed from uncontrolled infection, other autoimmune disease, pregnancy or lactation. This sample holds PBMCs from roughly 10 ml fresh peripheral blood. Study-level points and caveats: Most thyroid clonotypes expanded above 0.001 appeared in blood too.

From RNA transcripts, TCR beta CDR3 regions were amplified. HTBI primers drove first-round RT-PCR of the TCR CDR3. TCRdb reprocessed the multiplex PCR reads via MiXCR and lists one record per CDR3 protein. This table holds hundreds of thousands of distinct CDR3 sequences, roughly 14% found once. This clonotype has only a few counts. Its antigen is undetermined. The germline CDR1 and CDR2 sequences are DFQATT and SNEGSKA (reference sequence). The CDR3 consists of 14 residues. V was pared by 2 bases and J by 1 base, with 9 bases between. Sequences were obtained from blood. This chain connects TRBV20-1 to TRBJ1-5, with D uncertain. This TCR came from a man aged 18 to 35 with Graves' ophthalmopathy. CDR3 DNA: TGCAGTGCTAGACCCAGACCAAGCAATCAGCCCCAGCATTTT. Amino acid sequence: CSARPRPSNQPQHF.